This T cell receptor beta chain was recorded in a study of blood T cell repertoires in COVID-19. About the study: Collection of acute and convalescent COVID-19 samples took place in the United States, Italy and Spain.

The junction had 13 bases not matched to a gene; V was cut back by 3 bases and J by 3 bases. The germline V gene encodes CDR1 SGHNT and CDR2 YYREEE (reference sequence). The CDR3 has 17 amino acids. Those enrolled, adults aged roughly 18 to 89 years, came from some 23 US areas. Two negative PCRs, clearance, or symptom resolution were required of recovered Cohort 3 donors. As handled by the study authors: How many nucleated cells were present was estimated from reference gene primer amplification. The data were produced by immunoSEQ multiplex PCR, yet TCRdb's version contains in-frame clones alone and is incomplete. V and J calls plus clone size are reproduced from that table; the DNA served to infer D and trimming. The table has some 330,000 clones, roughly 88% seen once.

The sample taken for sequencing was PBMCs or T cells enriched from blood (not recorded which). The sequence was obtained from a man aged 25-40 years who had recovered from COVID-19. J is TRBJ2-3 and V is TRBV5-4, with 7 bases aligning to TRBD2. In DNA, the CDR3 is TGTGCCAGCAGCTCCGGGACTACCATAAGAGTGACAGATACGCAGTATTTT. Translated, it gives CASSSGTTIRVTDTQYF.